This T cell receptor beta chain was sequenced for a study of cytomegalovirus exposure and HLA in healthy donors listed by TCRdb under 2017. For context, the study as a whole: In an earlier analysis of some 550 of the donors, 250 to 300 Gb of sequence data and 95 million to 130 million unique TCR beta sequences from some 170 million T cells were reported. Among about 400 genotyped donors of the cohort, an average of roughly 230,000 unique TCR beta nucleotide sequences was sequenced per donor, of which approximately 18% were non-productive. Of the roughly 420 genotyped donors, roughly 76% were placed in the genetic ancestry cluster associated with self-reported Caucasian donors. Donor age, sex, ethnicity and CMV serostatus were collected together with the repertoire data. Because of strong linkage in the cohort, roughly five DR-DQ haplotypes were treated as single units for association and clustering. Besides the first cohort of some 670 subjects, a separate validation cohort made up of roughly 130 different subjects was used. A later analysis re-examined previously published TCR beta repertoires from hundreds of donors and added high-resolution HLA genotyping to investigate patterns of TCR occurrence. To predict cytomegalovirus infection status, the study combined high-throughput TCR immunosequencing, statistical association of individual TCRs with disease status, and machine learning. The study aimed to test whether signatures of past pathogen exposure could be identified by cataloging public T cell receptors. An early release covering around 630 HLA-typed donors comprised around 300 gigabases of sequencing data and about 90 million unique TCR sequences. HLA typing covered class I and class II loci at four-digit resolution. The T cell repertoires of 550 to 850 subjects were profiled by immunosequencing and related to cytomegalovirus serostatus. The number of typed donors differed by locus: roughly 620-630 for A, B, C, DRB1 and DQB1; approximately 520 for DQA1; 606 for DPA1; and around 490 for DPB1. All discovery cohort repertoires had been generated using a single sequencing platform. The later analysis used no new phenotypic data to find candidate immune exposures, relying instead on TCR beta sequences and their occurrence across donors. A later genetic analysis used genome-wide SNP genotypes for about three fifths of the 666 donors, treating that subset as a discovery cohort. To decide whether each TCR beta V gene segment behaved as functional or pseudogenic, an earlier analysis of several hundred of the donors relied on high-throughput TCR beta sequencing.

Comments on this clone: The antigen it binds to is not known. No base-level quality is on record; no much larger clone is a single base apart.

Library preparation employed the immunoSEQ multiplex PCR assay. The multiplex PCR relied on a mix of 60 forward primers for TCR Vbeta segments and 13 reverse primers for TCR Jbeta segments. A multiplex PCR assay on genomic DNA amplified the CDR3 region of rearranged TCR beta genes. On the Illumina HiSeq System, the amplified TCR beta libraries were sequenced as 87-base-pair reads. The published analysis was carried out like this. A later analysis tallied approximately 87 million unique TCR beta chains across the 640 or so repertoires, and some 10 million of those chains were shared by two or more donors. Raw reads were error-corrected and collapsed into unique sequences with a nearest-neighbor algorithm that merged closely related sequences to remove PCR and sequencing errors. To assign V, D and J gene segments, CDR3 sequences were aligned to IMGT reference sequences. For a sequence to be retained, a match of at least six nucleotides to both a V gene segment and a J gene segment was required. Rearrangements were classified as productive when the CDR3 lacked stop codons and remained in frame with V and J, and all other rearrangements were classified as non-productive. CDR3 was defined by IMGT convention, running from the second conserved V-encoded cysteine to the conserved J-encoded phenylalanine. Sequences without an unambiguous match to a single V gene segment were excluded from the earlier analysis of almost 600 of the donors. An earlier analysis of a few hundred of the donors classified V segments as functional when productive rearrangements were above 56.7% and as segregating when the standard deviation between donors was above 5%. A statistical classification framework was built for diagnosing cytomegalovirus status from the catalog of TCR beta chain sequences. A later analysis assigned V and J genes by comparing TCR nucleotide sequences with IMGT/GENE-DB human TR gene sequences. Using the TCRdist pipeline, a later analysis assigned CDR3 sequences along with most-parsimonious VDJ recombination scenarios. In a later analysis, every TCR beta chain was defined by the combination of its CDR3 amino acid sequence and its V-gene family, and reads without a unique V-gene family were dropped. To address suspected cross-contamination and a sequencing artifact, a later analysis removed 550 to 750 highly shared, low-generation-probability nucleotide sequences. A later analysis calculated a clonal expansion index for each public chain from normalized within-repertoire ranks of inferred template counts. A later analysis computed generation probabilities with a VDJ recombination model fitted to out-of-frame rearrangements, and checked the results against IGoR. In a later analysis, TCR-TCR, TCR-HLA and TCR-CMV co-occurrence was scored with hypergeometric tests, and a repertoire-size bias correction was applied to TCR pairs. A later analysis estimated false discovery rates by permuting HLA or CMV assignments 20 times. In a later analysis, co-occurring TCRs were grouped with DBSCAN, and TCRdist sequence similarity was added when clustering was performed within HLA-allele-positive subsets. Repertoires with fewer than 30,000 or more than 120,000 public chains were left out of co-occurrence clustering, as were four to six repertoires with anomalous nucleotide sharing. Held by TCRdb, this immuneACCESS table contains in-frame sequences only and omits some clones. Under half of the omission traces to an unresolved V gene where checked; the cause of the rest is unknown. The V and J calls and the clone size are those of that table, but D and trimming were determined from the DNA. This sample holds 180,000 or so clones; 76% were observed only once. Of the sample, 2% to 3% falls within the top ten clones.

Beyond this particular receptor, the publication reports: In the study, 150 to 200 TCR beta chains were listed as associated with cytomegalovirus. The classifier was reported to diagnose cytomegalovirus status with high specificity and sensitivity in both the original cohort and the validation cohort. Presence/absence analyses assumed roughly uniform sequencing depth across donors, an assumption that may not hold. Some IMGT-functional V segments, including TRBV6-2 and TRBV6-3, could not be told apart with the 87-base-pair reads, so those segments were excluded. For the cohort, immune exposure information was limited to CMV serostatus. According to a later genetic analysis, donors in an Asian-associated ancestry cluster had fewer N-insertions in productive TCRs than the approximately 630-donor mean. In vitro tests confirmed that a few of the cytomegalovirus-associated TCR beta chains recognize cytomegalovirus antigens. The earlier analysis of about 600 of the donors excluded around 17 rarely observed V segments, including chromosome 9 orphons, because counts were too low. While some public TCRs were present in many individuals, most TCR sequences turned up only very rarely across donors. Linkage disequilibrium might explain the correlated functional status among segregating V segments, but an unknown experimental factor could not be ruled out. In a later analysis, 16,951 TCR beta sequences were associated with specific HLA alleles at a false discovery rate of 0.05. A later analysis reported that several top co-occurrence clusters appeared linked to parvovirus B19, influenza, CMV and Epstein-Barr virus. Because some donors lacked HLA typing at each locus, the association tests relied only on the typed subset. A further reported finding was that TCR beta sequences accurately predicted the HLA-A and HLA-B alleles for most subjects in the first cohort. Compared with equally common non-associated chains, HLA-associated TCR beta chains in a later analysis were more clonally expanded and had lower generation probabilities. The authors suggested that the approach could potentially be extended to other disease states and immunological phenotypes. This cohort had only TCR beta chains sequenced, and the lack of alpha or paired-chain data limited which features could be detected. A group of highly shared sequence variants was considered likely to be a technical artifact of the sequencing pipeline. Strong co-occurrence of HLA alleles, especially DR and DQ, made assigning TCR associations to individual alleles difficult. In a later analysis, most CMV-associated TCR beta chains were found to appear HLA-restricted, with HLA associations seemingly driven largely by CMV exposure. According to a later analysis, TCR association rates differed among HLA loci, with DRB1 alleles showing the most associated TCRs and HLA-C alleles showing the fewest. In a later genetic analysis, a missense DCLRE1C variant was associated with V-gene and J-gene trimming of TCR beta chains, and the association was replicated in an independent cohort. In an earlier analysis of around 500 of the donors, most TCR beta V segments appeared in productive rearrangements about 87% or about 30% of the time, broadly matching IMGT annotations.

CDR1 MDHEN and CDR2 SYDVKM were looked up in the germline V gene. The CDR3, from cysteine to phenylalanine, totals 11 residues. Only the CDR3 region is kept as DNA, spanning 33 bases read in frame from base 1. The cohort comprised some 680 healthy bone marrow donors. At the time of sampling, every cohort member was nominally healthy, though immune exposures that went unrecorded were likely present. The donor was CMV seropositive and was included in the group of 250 to 300 seropositive cohort members. Each donor provided a peripheral blood sample, and peripheral blood mononuclear cells were used for TCR beta sequencing. Genomic DNA was extracted from the blood cell samples with the Qiagen DNeasy Blood Extraction Kit.

Material: PBMCs. This chain is built from TRBV28 and TRBJ1-2; the D gene remains uncertain. The clonotype originates from a woman in her twenties or thirties in good health and CMV-seropositive. The sequenced DNA: TGTGCGATCCTATCTAACTATGGCTACACCTTC. Translated, it reads CAILSNYGYTF.